These 4 T cell receptor beta chains originate from one sample sequenced in a study of graft-versus-host responses after intestinal transplantation. Method: immunoSEQ multiplex PCR; TCRdb's copy keeps in-frame clones and lacks some. The sample yields about 120,000 clones, over 85% seen once. Their recognized antigens are unknown. Specimen: unstimulated CD4+ T cells sorted from spleen or lymph node cells, collected before intestinal transplant. All receptors come from a human donor who received an intestinal transplant.

V and J are TRBV2 and TRBJ1-1, with D unclear. V lost 3 bases, J lost 1 base, and 12 bases lay in between. The CDR3 length is 15 residues. Germline assignment: CDR1 SNHLY and CDR2 FYNNEI. CDR3 coding DNA: TGTGCCAGCAGTGAGGCTCTGACTGGGAACACTGAAGCTTTCTTT. Amino acid sequence: CASSEALTGNTEAFF.

The rearrangement uses TRBV5-1 and TRBJ1-2, with D hard to call. Trimming removed 0 bases at V and 4 bases at J, with 7 bases between. This CDR3 region has 13 residues. CDR1 and CDR2 from the germline V gene are SGHRS and YFSETQ. The CDR3 region is CASSLGQVYGYTF. The CDR3 DNA reads TGCGCCAGCAGCTTGGGGCAGGTCTATGGCTACACCTTC.

The chain has TRBV5-1 and TRBJ2-3; perhaps TRBD1 as D (5 bases). The V gene's germline CDR1 is SGHRS and CDR2 YFSETQ. V lost 2 bases, J lost 0 bases, and 19 bases lay in between. The CDR3 totals 18 residues. The CDR3 coding sequence is TGCGCCAGCAGCTTCAATACAGGACCCGCGGCTAGCACAGATACGCAGTATTTT. It translates to CASSFNTGPAASTDTQYF.

Of note for this clone: One end of the junction varies from germline; a read error may be responsible. The V and J genes are TRBV28 and TRBJ2-1; TRBD1 aligns across 9 bases. The germline V gene has CDR1 MDHEN and CDR2 SYDVKM. This CDR3 has 11 residues. This CDR3 is CGTGGRYEQFF. Here the CDR3 DNA reads TGCGGTACAGGGGGCAGGTATGAGCAGTTCTTC.